A single sample is the source of the 23 T cell receptor beta chains below, sequenced in a study of blood T cell repertoires in COVID-19. Assay used: immunoSEQ multiplex PCR; TCRdb lists only in-frame clones, some missing. The sample carries some 120,000 clones, 85% to 90% recorded once. Specimen: peripheral blood. Receptors were obtained from a human donor in a cohort sampled during active COVID-19.

This rearrangement joins TRBV12-3 or TRBV12-4 to TRBJ1-5, with D maybe TRBD1 (6 bases). CDR3 size: 13 residues. Between the trimmed V and J ends, which lost 5 bases and 15 bases, there was a span of 20 bases. The DNA of the CDR3 is TGTGCCAGCAGTCCTTTTAGACAGGAGTTTCCGCATTTT. Translating it yields CASSPFRQEFPHF.

The V gene is TRBV9, the J gene TRBJ1-2; 8 bases are a match to TRBD1. The CDR3 sequence is 15 residues long. Germline CDR1 SGDLS, CDR2 YYNGEE. V was clipped by 0 bases and J by 6 bases; unmatched bases: 7. The CDR3, as DNA: TGTGCCAGCAGCGTAGCCCCCAGGGGGCAAGATGGCTACACCTTC. Translated: CASSVAPRGQDGYTF.

Notes on this clone: In the same sample, other DNA sequences code for this CDR3. This chain joins TRBV28 and TRBJ1-1; D not resolved. Trimming took 3 bases from V and 4 from J, leaving 6 bases between them. Germline CDR1 and CDR2: MDHEN and SYDVKM. The CDR3 is 12 amino acids. Written as DNA, the CDR3 is TGTGCCAGCAGTTTTCGGGGCACTGAAGCTTTCTTT. This codes for CASSFRGTEAFF. The full variable domain, its missing parts supplied by reference TRBV28 and TRBJ1-1, is DVKVTQSSRYLVKRTGEKVFLECVQDMDHENMFWYRQDPGLGLRLIYFSYDVKMKEKGDIPEGYSVSREKKERFSLILESASTNQTSMYLCASSFRGTEAFFGQGTRLTVV.

The chain carries TRBV11-2 and TRBJ2-7; a possible D gene is TRBD1 (6 bases). The CDR3 consists of 18 residues. V was trimmed by 2 bases and J by 0 bases, leaving 20 bases between them. Germline loops: CDR1 SGHAT, CDR2 FQNNGV. Here the CDR3 reads CASSLSTGSWGNSYEQYF. In DNA, the CDR3 is TGTGCCAGCAGCTTATCGACAGGTTCATGGGGGAACTCCTACGAGCAGTACTTC. Full variable domain (rest looked up from reference TRBV11-2 and TRBJ2-7): EAGVAQSPRYKIIEKRQSVAFWCNPISGHATLYWYQQILGQGPKLLIQFQNNGVVDDSQLPKDRFSAERLKGVDSTLKIQPAKLEDSAVYLCASSLSTGSWGNSYEQYFGPGTRLTVT.

The chain has TRBV25-1 and TRBJ2-7, with 7 bases that match TRBD2. The CDR3 contains 14 residues. Germline V gene sequence: CDR1 MGHDK, CDR2 SYGVNS. Trimming took 5 bases from V and 5 from J; bases not matched to a gene: 9. Written as DNA, the CDR3 is TGTGCCAGCAGTCCCGGGGAGGGTGAAGACGAGCAGTACTTC. The encoded protein is CASSPGEGEDEQYF.

The rearrangement joins TRBV5-4 to TRBJ2-3, with a tentative D call TRBD2 (6 bases). Germline V CDR1 and CDR2: SGHNT, YYREEE (reference sequence). V shed 4 bases and J shed 5 bases, with 17 bases lying between them. CDR3 size: 15 residues. CDR3 DNA sequence: TGTGCCAGCAGCGCCGGGGGAGTGGGGCTAGATACGCAGTATTTT. Translated, it gives CASSAGGVGLDTQYF.

The chain carries TRBV28 and TRBJ2-2; D is undetermined. This CDR3 has 14 amino acids. Germline CDR1 and CDR2: MDHEN and SYDVKM. The V end lost 2 bases, the J end lost 1 base, and 5 bases lay between the germline ends. Here the CDR3 reads CASSLGGNTGELFF. The CDR3 DNA reads TGTGCCAGCAGTTTAGGCGGGAACACCGGGGAGCTGTTTTTT.

This clone came up once. The V call is TRBV24-1, the J call TRBJ2-2, with D possibly being TRBD1 (6 bases). The V and J ends lost 2 bases and 2 bases respectively, with 20 bases between them. Germline CDR1 KGHDR, CDR2 SFDVKD. The CDR3 has 19 amino acids. CDR3 sequence reads: CATSDSWGTFYDNTGELFF. The CDR3 coding sequence is TGTGCCACCAGTGATTCTTGGGGGACATTTTACGACAACACCGGGGAGCTGTTTTTT.

The chain carries TRBV19 and TRBJ2-5, with D possibly TRBD2 on 7 matching bases. The germline CDR1 and CDR2 sequences are LNHDA and SQIVND (reference sequence). V lost 6 bases to trimming and J lost 5 bases, with 19 bases between them. This CDR3 is built from 15 residues. The CDR3 protein is CASSLGGAVAETQYF. CDR3 coding DNA: TGTGCCAGTAGCCTAGGGGGGGCGGTGGCGGAGACCCAGTACTTC.

J is TRBJ1-1 and V is TRBV29-1; weak D call: TRBD1 (6 bases). Germline V gives CDR1 SQVTM, CDR2 ANQGSEA. This CDR3 region has 12 residues. Trimming removed 7 bases from V and 6 bases from J, with 15 bases in between. The CDR3 DNA is TGCAGCGCCCTGACAGGCTCGTCTGAAGCTTTCTTT. Its translation is CSALTGSSEAFF.

V gene TRBV3-1 (or the pseudogene TRBV3-2) combines with J gene TRBJ2-7; a possible D gene is TRBD1 (6 bases). The germline CDR1 and CDR2 sequences are LGHDT and YNNKEL (reference sequence). Trimming took 1 base from V and 1 from J, leaving 8 bases between them. CDR3 length: 14 amino acids. CDR3 loop: CASSQGGRSYEQYF. CDR3 DNA: TGTGCCAGCAGCCAAGGGGGGCGTTCCTACGAGCAGTACTTC.

The CDR3 DNA reads as TGTGCCAGCAGCCTCATCTCTAGCGGGGGAGCCACAGATACGCAGTATTTT. Encoded protein: CASSLISSGGATDTQYF. The V and J genes are TRBV11-2 and TRBJ2-3, with 10 nucleotides matching TRBD2. The CDR3 spans 17 residues. The V gene end was trimmed by 5 bases and the J gene end by 2 bases; junction bases not matched to a gene: 10. Germline CDR1 reads SGHAT; CDR2 reads FQNNGV.

The chain combines TRBV7-2 with TRBJ1-2; the D gene is possibly TRBD1 (6 bases). The germline gives CDR1 SGHTA, CDR2 FQGNSA. Trimming shortened V by 5 bases and J by 2 bases, and 12 bases separated the two germline ends. The CDR3 contains 14 residues. CDR3 in DNA: TGTGCCAGCAGCCCGGGACAAGGGAACTATGGCTACACCTTC. Translated, it gives CASSPGQGNYGYTF.

The J gene is TRBJ1-5, the V gene TRBV27, with a tentative D call TRBD1 (5 bases). From germline, CDR1 is MNHEY and CDR2 SMNVEV (reference sequence). CDR3 length: 15 residues. V lost 1 base and J 3 bases, leaving 10 bases between the germline ends. CDR3 region: CASSLWGLDNQPQHF. In DNA form, the CDR3 reads TGTGCCAGCAGTTTATGGGGACTTGACAATCAGCCCCAGCATTTT.

CDR3: CASSPLAGGGTGELFF. In DNA form, the CDR3 reads TGTGCCAGCTCACCACTTGCGGGAGGTGGCACCGGGGAGCTGTTTTTT. The chain links TRBV18 to TRBJ2-2; TRBD2 matches 8 bases. Trimming removed 1 base from V and 4 bases from J; junction bases left unmatched: 5. Germline CDR1 is KGHSH and CDR2 is LQKENI. CDR3 size: 16 residues.

The chain employs TRBV7-6 and TRBJ2-7; possible D gene TRBD1, 6 bases. Germline V gene sequence: CDR1 SGHVS, CDR2 FNYEAQ. V shed 5 bases and J shed 2 bases, with 16 bases lying between them. The CDR3 consists of 15 residues. CDR3 sequence reads: CASSRQDRSPYEQYF. CDR3 coding DNA: TGTGCCAGCAGCCGTCAAGACAGGAGCCCCTACGAGCAGTACTTC. The full variable domain, completed using reference TRBV7-6 and TRBJ2-7, is GAGVSQSPRYKVTKRGQDVALRCDPISGHVSLYWYRQALGQGPEFLTYFNYEAQQDKSGLPNDRFSAERPEGSISTLTIQRTEQRDSAMYRCASSRQDRSPYEQYFGPGTRLTVT.

The chain couples TRBV5-6 to TRBJ2-4; no reliable D call. V was clipped by 0 bases and J by 0 bases, with 7 bases between them. The length of the CDR3 is 15 residues. Germline loops: CDR1 SGHDT, CDR2 YYEEEE. CDR3 bases: TGTGCCAGCAGCTTGGGTGCGTTAGCCAAAAACATTCAGTACTTC. It encodes CASSLGALAKNIQYF.

The J gene is TRBJ2-7, the V gene TRBV4-2; possibly TRBD1 for D (7 bases). Trimming removed 4 bases from V and 3 bases from J, with 19 bases in between. CDR1 and CDR2 from the germline V gene are LGHNA and YNFKEQ. CDR3 length: 16 residues. For the CDR3, the DNA is TGTGCCAGCAGCCTGGGGGGCGAGGACAGGAACTACGAGCAGTACTTC. Its translation: CASSLGGEDRNYEQYF.

The CDR3 DNA reads TGCAGTGCTAGTGTAGGACTAGCGGGGCAAGAGACCCAGTACTTC. Translation gives CSASVGLAGQETQYF. The rearrangement links TRBV20-1 to TRBJ2-5; 12 bases fit TRBD2. Trimming at V came to 3 bases and at J to 2 bases, leaving 4 bases not matched to a gene. This CDR3 region has 15 residues. CDR1 is DFQATT, CDR2 SNEGSKA, per germline (reference sequence).

This chain joins TRBV5-1 and TRBJ2-1, with TRBD1 matching over 9 bases. The germline gives CDR1 SGHRS, CDR2 YFSETQ. CDR3 size: 16 residues. V shed 3 bases, J shed 8 bases, and the junction held 12 bases outside the gene matches. The CDR3 region has the DNA TGCGCCAGCAGCTCTTTGGACAGGGGAGGTAAAGATGAGCAGTTCTTC. The encoded protein is CASSSLDRGGKDEQFF.

The chain carries TRBV12-3 or TRBV12-4 and TRBJ2-1; 10 bases are a match to TRBD2. This CDR3 comprises 11 residues. J lost 16 bases, V lost 5 bases, and 5 bases had no gene match. DNA of the CDR3: TGTGCCAGCAGTCGGACTAGCGGTCTCTTCTTC. It specifies CASSRTSGLFF.

The V call is TRBV3-1 (or the pseudogene TRBV3-2), the J call TRBJ2-7; TRBD2 matches at 13 bases. The CDR3 is 19 amino acids. The ends lost 4 bases at V and 6 bases at J; junction bases unmatched: 18. Germline CDR1 is LGHDT and CDR2 is YNNKEL (reference sequence). CDR3 in DNA: TGTGCCAGCAGCCCCACGGGACTAGCGGGGTCCTTACTCTCATTCGAGCAGTACTTC. This codes for CASSPTGLAGSLLSFEQYF.

The V gene is TRBV28, the J gene TRBJ2-2; tentatively, D is TRBD1 (6 bases). V was shortened by 8 bases and J by 4 bases, with 14 bases between the two germline ends. The length of the CDR3 is 14 residues. Germline loops: CDR1 MDHEN, CDR2 SYDVKM. The CDR3 nucleotides read TGTGCCAGCGCGAGGGGGTTATCCACCGGGGAGCTGTTTTTT. It translates to CASARGLSTGELFF.